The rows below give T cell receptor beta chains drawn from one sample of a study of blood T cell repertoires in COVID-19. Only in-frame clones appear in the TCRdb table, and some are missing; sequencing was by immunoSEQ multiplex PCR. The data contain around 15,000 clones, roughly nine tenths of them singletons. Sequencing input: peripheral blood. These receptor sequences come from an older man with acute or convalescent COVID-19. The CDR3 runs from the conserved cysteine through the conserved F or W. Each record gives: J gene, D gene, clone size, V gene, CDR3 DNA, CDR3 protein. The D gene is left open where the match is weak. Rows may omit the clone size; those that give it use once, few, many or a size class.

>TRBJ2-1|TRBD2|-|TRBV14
TGTGCCAGCAGCCCGGGACTAGCGGGAGTTATCAGGAATGAGCAGTTCTTC
CASSPGLAGVIRNEQFF
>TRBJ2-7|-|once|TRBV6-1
TGTGCCAGCAGTGAAGGTGACAGGGAGGCCTACGAGCAGTACTTC
CASSEGDREAYEQYF
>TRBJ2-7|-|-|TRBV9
TGTGCCAGCAGCGTAGAACCAGGGGGGTCCCACGAGCAGTACTTC
CASSVEPGGSHEQYF
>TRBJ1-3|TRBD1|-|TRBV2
TGTGCCAGCAGTGAAGGCACAGGGGCCGACACCATATATTTT
CASSEGTGADTIYF
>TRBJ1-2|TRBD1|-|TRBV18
TGTGCCAGCTCACCATTACAGGGGGCTGGGGGCTACACCTTC
CASSPLQGAGGYTF
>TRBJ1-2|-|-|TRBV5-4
TGTGCCAGCAGCTTGGACAGGGCCGCCTATGGCTACACCTTC
CASSLDRAAYGYTF
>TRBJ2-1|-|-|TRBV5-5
TGTGCCAGCAGCGTGGATGGGGGGAGGAATGAGCAGTTCTTC
CASSVDGGRNEQFF
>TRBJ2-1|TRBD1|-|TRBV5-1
TGCGCCAGCAGCAAGGGGACAGGGGGAAACGAGCAGTTCTTC
CASSKGTGGNEQFF
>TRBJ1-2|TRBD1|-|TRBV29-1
TGCAGCATTGGGACAGGGTATGGCTACACCTTC
CSIGTGYGYTF
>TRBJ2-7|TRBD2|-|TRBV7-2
TGTGCCAGCAGCCTAAACCGGGACTACCGCTACGAGCAGTACTTC
CASSLNRDYRYEQYF
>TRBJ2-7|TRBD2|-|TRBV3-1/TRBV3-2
TGTGCCAGCAGCCAAAGACTAGCGGGAGGCTACGAGCAGTACTTC
CASSQRLAGGYEQYF
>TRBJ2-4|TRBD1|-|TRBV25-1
TGTGCCAGCAGGGAAGACAGGGGTAAAAACATTCAGTACTTC
CASREDRGKNIQYF
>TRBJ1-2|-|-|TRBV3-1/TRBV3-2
TGTGCCAGCAGCCCGAGCGTGAACTATGGCTACACCTTC
CASSPSVNYGYTF
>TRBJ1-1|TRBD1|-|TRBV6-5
TGTGCCAGCAGGGACAGGGAGAACACTGAAGCTTTCTTT
CASRDRENTEAFF
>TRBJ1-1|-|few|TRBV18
TGTGCCAGCTCACCACGGGGCGAGGAGAACACTGAAGCTTTCTTT
CASSPRGEENTEAFF
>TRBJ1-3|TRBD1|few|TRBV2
TGTGCCAGCAGTGTCGGGACAGGGGCTGGAAACACCATATATTTT
CASSVGTGAGNTIYF
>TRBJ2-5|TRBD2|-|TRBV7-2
TGTGCCAGCACCTTAGCGGGGGGGCGAGGAGAGACCCAGTACTTC
CASTLAGGRGETQYF
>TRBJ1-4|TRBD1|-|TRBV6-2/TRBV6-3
TGTGCCAGCAGTTCCCTTCGGACAGGGGGCCGGAATAATGAAAAACTGTTTTTT
CASSSLRTGGRNNEKLFF
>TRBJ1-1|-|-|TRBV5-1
TGCGCCAGCAGCTTGGCGGCAGCGAGAACTGAAGCTTTCTTT
CASSLAAARTEAFF
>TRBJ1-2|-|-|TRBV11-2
TGTGCCAGCAGCTTAGGGACAGACTATGGCTACACCTTC
CASSLGTDYGYTF
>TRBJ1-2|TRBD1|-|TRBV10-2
TGCGCCAGCAGTGAGGGGACAGGGAATGGCTACACCTTC
CASSEGTGNGYTF
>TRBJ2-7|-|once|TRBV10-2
TGCGCCAGCACCAGGGGGGAAGCGGCCTACGAGCAGTACTTC
CASTRGEAAYEQYF
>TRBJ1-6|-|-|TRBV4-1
TGCGCCAGCAGCCGCAATCAGGGCTCCTATAATTCACCCCTCCACTTT
CASSRNQGSYNSPLHF
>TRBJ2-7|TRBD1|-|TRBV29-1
TGCAGCGTTATCCGGGACAGGACGACTAGCGAGCAGTACTTC
CSVIRDRTTSEQYF
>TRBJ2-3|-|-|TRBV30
TGTGCCTGGAGTCTAGGTATAAGCACAGATACGCAGTATTTT
CAWSLGISTDTQYF
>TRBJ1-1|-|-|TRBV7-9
TGTGCCAGCAGCTTAGGTCCAGGCCCCAGGAACACTGAAGCTTTCTTT
CASSLGPGPRNTEAFF
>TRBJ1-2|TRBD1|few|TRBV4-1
TGCGCCAGCAGCCAAAAGGTCCAGGGACAGTATGGCTACACCTTC
CASSQKVQGQYGYTF
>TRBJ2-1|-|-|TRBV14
TGTGCCAGCAGCCTCTCAGGGGTGGCGGGCGCCTCCTACAATGAGCAGTTCTTC
CASSLSGVAGASYNEQFF
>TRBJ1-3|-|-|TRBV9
TGTGCCAGCAGCGGACATTACTCTGGAAACACCATATATTTT
CASSGHYSGNTIYF
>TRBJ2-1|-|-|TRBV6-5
TGTGCCAGCAGTTATGGGGATGGGAGCTCCTACAATGAGCAGTTCTTC
CASSYGDGSSYNEQFF
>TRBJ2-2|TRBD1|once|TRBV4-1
TGCGCCAGCAGCTCCGGGACAGCGAACACCGGGGAGCTGTTTTTT
CASSSGTANTGELFF
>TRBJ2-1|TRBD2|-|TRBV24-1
TGTGCCACCAGTGATTTGCGCACTAGCGGGGGGCTTAGCTCCTACAATGAGCAGTTCTTC
CATSDLRTSGGLSSYNEQFF
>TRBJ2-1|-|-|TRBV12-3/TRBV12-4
TGTGCCAGCAGTGCCCTATCTAACAATGAGCAGTTCTTC
CASSALSNNEQFF
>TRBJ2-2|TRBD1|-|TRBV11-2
TGTGCCAGCAGCTCCCCAAACAGGGGATATAGACGCGGGGAGCTGTTTTTT
CASSSPNRGYRRGELFF
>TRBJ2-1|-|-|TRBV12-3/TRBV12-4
TGTGCCAGCAGACCAGGGCAGGAGGAGCAGTTCTTC
CASRPGQEEQFF